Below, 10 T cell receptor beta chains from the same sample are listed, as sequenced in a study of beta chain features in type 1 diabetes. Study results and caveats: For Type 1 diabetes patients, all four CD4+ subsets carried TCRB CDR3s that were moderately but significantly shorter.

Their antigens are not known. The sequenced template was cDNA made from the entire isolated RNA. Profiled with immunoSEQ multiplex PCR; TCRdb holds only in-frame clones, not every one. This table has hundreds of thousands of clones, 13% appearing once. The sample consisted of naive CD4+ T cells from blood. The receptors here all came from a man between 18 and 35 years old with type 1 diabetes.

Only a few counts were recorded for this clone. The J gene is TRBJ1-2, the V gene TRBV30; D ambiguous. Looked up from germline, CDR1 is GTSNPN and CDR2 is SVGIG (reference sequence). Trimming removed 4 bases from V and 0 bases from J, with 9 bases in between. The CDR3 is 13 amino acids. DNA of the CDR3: TGTGCCTGGATGTCAAACGCTAACTATGGCTACACCTTC. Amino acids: CAWMSNANYGYTF.

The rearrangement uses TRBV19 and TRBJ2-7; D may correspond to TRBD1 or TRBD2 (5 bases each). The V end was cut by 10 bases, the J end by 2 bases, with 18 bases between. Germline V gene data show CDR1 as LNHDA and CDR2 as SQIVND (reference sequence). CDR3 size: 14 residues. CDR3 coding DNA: TGTGCCACCGGGGACGCCGACCTGCCCTACGAGCAGTACTTC. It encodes CATGDADLPYEQYF.

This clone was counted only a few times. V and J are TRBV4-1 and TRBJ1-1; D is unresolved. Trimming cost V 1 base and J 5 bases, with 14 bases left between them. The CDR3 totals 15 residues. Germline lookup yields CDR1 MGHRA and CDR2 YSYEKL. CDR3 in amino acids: CASSQGEGPRTEAFF. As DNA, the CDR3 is TGCGCCAGCAGCCAAGGAGAGGGCCCTAGGACTGAAGCTTTCTTT.

CDR3 sequence (DNA): TGTGCCAGCAGCTTGTTTGGTGAGCAGTTCTTC. This encodes CASSLFGEQFF. The chain couples TRBV5-6 to TRBJ2-1; D uncertain. The CDR3 runs to 11 residues. Germline V CDR1 and CDR2: SGHDT, YYEEEE. V was shortened by 1 base and J by 9 bases, with 5 bases between the two germline ends.

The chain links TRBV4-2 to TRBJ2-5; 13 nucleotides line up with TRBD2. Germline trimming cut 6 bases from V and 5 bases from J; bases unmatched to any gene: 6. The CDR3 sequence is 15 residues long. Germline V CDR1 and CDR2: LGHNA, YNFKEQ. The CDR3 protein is CASSQTSGGLETQYF. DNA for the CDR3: TGTGCCAGCAGTCAGACTAGCGGGGGGCTGGAGACCCAGTACTTC.

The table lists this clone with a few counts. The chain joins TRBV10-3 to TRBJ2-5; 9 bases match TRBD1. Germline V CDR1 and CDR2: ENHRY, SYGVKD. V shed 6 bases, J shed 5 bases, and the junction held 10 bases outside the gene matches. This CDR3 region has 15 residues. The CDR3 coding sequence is TGTGCCATCAGGGACAGGGGAGGGTCCGGGGAGACCCAGTACTTC. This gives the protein CAIRDRGGSGETQYF.

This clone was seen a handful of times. The CDR3 spells CAWSPVGYGYTF. CDR3 coding DNA: TGTGCCTGGAGTCCCGTGGGCTATGGCTACACCTTC. The V call is TRBV30, the J call TRBJ1-2; D uncertain. The CDR3 runs to 12 residues. The germline gives CDR1 GTSNPN, CDR2 SVGIG (reference sequence). Deletions cut 2 bases from V and 4 bases from J, with 8 bases between.

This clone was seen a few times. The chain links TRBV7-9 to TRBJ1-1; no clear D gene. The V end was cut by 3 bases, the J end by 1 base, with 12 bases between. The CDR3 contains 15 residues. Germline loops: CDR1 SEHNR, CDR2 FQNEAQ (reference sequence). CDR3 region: CASSLASGRNTEAFF. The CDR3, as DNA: TGTGCCAGCAGCTTGGCGTCTGGTCGGAACACTGAAGCTTTCTTT. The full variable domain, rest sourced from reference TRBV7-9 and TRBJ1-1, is DTGVSQNPRHKITKRGQNVTFRCDPISEHNRLYWYRQTLGQGPEFLTYFQNEAQLEKSRLLSDRFSAERPKGSFSTLEIQRTEQGDSAMYLCASSLASGRNTEAFFGQGTRLTVV.

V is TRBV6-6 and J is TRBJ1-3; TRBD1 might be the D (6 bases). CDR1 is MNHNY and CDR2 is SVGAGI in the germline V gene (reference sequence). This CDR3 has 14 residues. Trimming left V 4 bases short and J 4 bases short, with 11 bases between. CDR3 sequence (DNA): TGTGCCAGCAGTTCGTTGCAGGGGGGAAACACCATATATTTT. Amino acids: CASSSLQGGNTIYF.

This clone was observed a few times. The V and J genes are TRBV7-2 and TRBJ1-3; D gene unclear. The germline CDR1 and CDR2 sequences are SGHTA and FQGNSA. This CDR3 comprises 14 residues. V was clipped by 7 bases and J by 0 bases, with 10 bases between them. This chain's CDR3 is CASTLPISGNTIYF. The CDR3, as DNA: TGTGCCAGCACTCTACCCATCTCTGGAAACACCATATATTTT.